This is a list of T cell receptor beta chains from one sample in a study of blood T cells in healthy people across ages. TCRdb redid the calling of the 5' RACE reads with MiXCR, one entry per CDR3 protein. The sample consists of about 1.1 million distinct CDR3 sequences, more than 30% of them appearing once. Sequencing used blood. The receptors were sampled from a man younger than 35 in good health. Each CDR3 is given without its conserved first and last residue. D genes are given only for firm matches. The size of a clone is reported for some rows only, either as once, few or many, or as a class for expanded clones.

NA	TRBV28	TRBJ1-6	NA	ASEETNSPLH
NA	TRBV6-2/TRBV6-3	TRBJ1-2	NA	ATSGPFPVHGYT
few	TRBV10-3	NA	TRBD1	AISWDSISYNEQY
few	TRBV28	TRBJ1-4	NA	ASTQEREKLF
NA	TRBV11-2	TRBJ1-4	TRBD1	ASGFTRGAGEKLF
NA	TRBV9	TRBJ2-4	NA	ASSGGVVGAKNIQY
few	TRBV9	TRBJ2-5	NA	ASSVATADQETQY
NA	TRBV12-3/TRBV12-4	TRBJ1-1	TRBD1	ASSPDRGQAEAF
few	TRBV24-1	TRBJ2-5	TRBD2	ATSPGLAGAFQETQY
few	TRBV28	TRBJ2-1	NA	ASSFLDSAVDEQF
few	TRBV4-3	NA	NA	ASSQDAGWGTQY
few	TRBV20-1	TRBJ1-5	NA	SATRVGRQPQH
NA	TRBV10-3	TRBJ1-1	NA	AISESAGNTEAF
once	TRBV20-1	TRBJ2-5	TRBD1	SAIPGQVQETQY
NA	TRBV7-2	TRBJ1-6	TRBD1	ASSLFRQGPSYNSPLH
few	TRBV12-3/TRBV12-4	TRBJ2-7	NA	ASSPTGRGEQY
NA	TRBV5-6	TRBJ2-6	NA	ASSLGQALSSGANVLT
NA	TRBV12-3/TRBV12-4	NA	NA	ASIPAANYNEQY
NA	TRBV9	TRBJ2-3	NA	ASSERINSVLDTQY
few	TRBV12-5	TRBJ2-3	TRBD2	ASAYERGASTDTQY
NA	TRBV12-3/TRBV12-4	TRBJ2-3	NA	ASSLRPAGDTQY
few	TRBV5-1	TRBJ2-5	NA	ASSFVEGDGETQY
few	TRBV2	NA	TRBD2	ASTPGLAGAFYEQY
NA	TRBV7-9	TRBJ1-2	NA	ASSLRVGDYGYT
NA	TRBV28	NA	TRBD2	ASSTGLAGAYNEQY
NA	TRBV6-1	TRBJ1-4	TRBD1	ASSDTGQGFSEKLF
NA	TRBV5-1	TRBJ2-5	TRBD1	ASSRQGVEETQY
NA	TRBV10-3	TRBJ1-4	NA	AISESVGTEATNEKLF
many	TRBV6-6	TRBJ1-2	TRBD1	ASSGQGSNYGYT
NA	TRBV5-1	TRBJ2-3	NA	ASSLAGLERSTDTQY
NA	TRBV10-3	TRBJ1-1	NA	ASIQGTGAF